There are a few counts of the clone carrying this TCR beta chain. Its antigen remains unknown. This sample is part of a study of shared clonotypes between healthy human individuals. Overall study results and limits: An effect of sequencing depth on clonotype sharing among donors was expected.

This table comes from immunoSEQ multiplex PCR, and its TCRdb copy is limited to in-frame clones, with some not included. The sample holds about 230,000 clones; approximately 65% are singletons and the top ten take 11%. Deletions cut 3 bases from V and 8 bases from J, with 10 bases between. Germline loops: CDR1 LGHNA, CDR2 YSLEER. This CDR3 is built from 13 residues. The source of this sequence is a man younger than 40 in good health. Material for sequencing was memory CD4+ T cells sorted from blood. Specified subset: CD45RA-negative fraction. This sequence joins TRBV4-3 and TRBJ2-2; D is unclear. As DNA, the CDR3 is TGCGCCAGCAGCCATTACTCCGATGGGGAGCTGTTTTTT. It specifies CASSHYSDGELFF.